Presented here are 26 T cell receptor beta chains from one specimen sequenced in a study of cytomegalovirus exposure and HLA in healthy donors. The PCR employed 60 Vbeta primers together with 13 Jbeta primers. Assay: immunoSEQ multiplex PCR; the TCRdb copy retains only in-frame clones and omits some. Of around 160,000 clones listed, around 78% were seen once; the top ten hold 2.5% to 3.5%. The source material was PBMCs. These TCRs come from a middle-aged man in good health and CMV-seropositive.

This chain joins TRBV29-1 and TRBJ2-5, with TRBD1 identical over 7 bases. CDR1 is SQVTM and CDR2 is ANQGSEA in the germline V gene. This CDR3 is built from 12 residues. Trimming removed 6 bases from V and 5 bases from J; junction bases left unmatched: 6. CDR3 in amino acids: CSVKGARETQYF. As DNA, the CDR3 is TGCAGCGTGAAGGGGGCTCGGGAGACCCAGTACTTC.

CDR3 in amino acids: CASAPLSERVGGQFF. The CDR3 DNA reads as TGTGCCAGCGCCCCGCTCTCGGAGCGAGTGGGAGGACAGTTCTTC. This chain links TRBV9 with TRBJ2-1, with D tentatively TRBD2 (6 bases). The germline gives CDR1 SGDLS, CDR2 YYNGEE. V dropped 7 bases and J dropped 13 bases, with 27 bases sitting between them. The CDR3 loop spans 15 amino acids.

DNA of the CDR3: TGTGCCAGCAGCCGGTCGCGGGACAGGGGGCAGGAAAAACTGTTTTTT. Residues: CASSRSRDRGQEKLFF. This chain links TRBV7-9 with TRBJ1-4, with 12 nucleotides matching TRBD1. The J segment lost 8 bases and the V segment lost 5 bases, leaving 9 bases of the junction unmatched. This CDR3 spans 16 amino acids. Germline CDR1 is SEHNR and CDR2 is FQNEAQ (reference sequence).

The V gene is TRBV6-9, the J gene TRBJ2-5, with 8 positions matching TRBD1. The CDR3 loop spans 10 amino acids. Germline V CDR1 and CDR2: MNHGY, SVAAGI. V was pared by 11 bases and J by 13 bases, with 9 bases of the junction left unmatched. CDR3 sequence reads: CAGKMTGAYF. As DNA, the CDR3 is TGTGCCGGCAAGATGACAGGGGCGTACTTC.

This clone was counted a single time. The CDR3 DNA reads as TGTGCCAGCAGTTACTCACACATCTACGAGCAGTACTTC. As protein: CASSYSHIYEQYF. The chain employs TRBV6-5 and TRBJ2-7, with D hard to call. Germline V gene sequence: CDR1 MNHEY, CDR2 SVGAGI. CDR3 length: 13 amino acids. V gave up 0 bases and J gave up 3 bases, with 6 bases separating them.

The V call is TRBV6-1, the J call TRBJ2-3; D is perhaps TRBD1 (6 bases). CDR3 size: 17 residues. CDR1 is MNHNS, CDR2 SASEGT, per germline. V lost 6 bases and J 0 bases, leaving 19 bases between the germline ends. The CDR3 bases are TGTGCCAGCAGGGAACCGGGACACCCCTTTAGCACAGATACGCAGTATTTT. Translating gives CASREPGHPFSTDTQYF.

The chain carries TRBV28 and TRBJ2-7, with a weak D call TRBD2 (7 bases). The ends were cut back, 6 bases at V and 0 bases at J, with 15 bases in the middle. This CDR3 has 15 residues. CDR1 is MDHEN and CDR2 is SYDVKM in the germline V gene. CDR3 DNA: TGTGCCAGCAGCCCGGGGGGCACCAGCTCCTACGAGCAGTACTTC. As protein: CASSPGGTSSYEQYF.

The chain is built from TRBV29-1 and TRBJ1-4, with D tentatively TRBD1 (5 bases). Germline V gene sequence: CDR1 SQVTM, CDR2 ANQGSEA. V gave up 5 bases and J gave up 4 bases, with 11 bases separating them. The CDR3 has 13 amino acids. CDR3 nucleotide sequence: TGCAGCGTTTCTGACAGTTTTAATGAAAAACTGTTTTTT. It encodes CSVSDSFNEKLFF.

V usage is TRBV4-1 and J usage is TRBJ1-5; weak D call: TRBD1 (6 bases). Deletions cut 0 bases from V and 2 bases from J, with 17 bases between. This CDR3 has 18 amino acids. Germline values: CDR1 MGHRA, CDR2 YSYEKL. The CDR3 protein is CASSQDGTTELGNQPQHF. The DNA of the CDR3 is TGCGCCAGCAGCCAAGACGGGACAACCGAATTAGGCAATCAGCCCCAGCATTTT.

This chain connects TRBV5-1 to TRBJ2-1; a possible D gene is TRBD2 (7 bases). The length of the CDR3 is 16 residues. The germline CDR1 and CDR2 sequences are SGHRS and YFSETQ. Trimming pared 7 bases from V and 4 bases from J, leaving 21 bases between. CDR3 region: CASDRGASGPYNEQFF. The CDR3 DNA follows: TGCGCCAGCGACCGGGGGGCTAGCGGACCGTACAATGAGCAGTTCTTC. Using reference TRBV5-1 and TRBJ2-1 for the parts outside the CDR3, the full variable domain is KAGVTQTPRYLIKTRGQQVTLSCSPISGHRSVSWYQQTPGQGLQFLFEYFSETQRNKGNFPGRFSGRQFSNSRSEMNVSTLELGDSALYLCASDRGASGPYNEQFFGPGTRLTVL.

This clone was counted a single time. The chain is built from TRBV7-6 and TRBJ2-3; D not resolved. Germline CDR1 and CDR2: SGHVS and FNYEAQ. The CDR3 is made up of 16 amino acids. Trimming took off 1 base at V and 1 base at J, with 12 bases between the two ends. The DNA of the CDR3 is TGTGCCAGCAGCTTAGAACCAGTGGTCGGCACAGATACGCAGTATTTT. This sequence encodes CASSLEPVVGTDTQYF.

CDR3 DNA: TGTGCCAGCAGCTTAGATATGGCTCGGAACGGGTCACCCCTCCACTTT. Protein product: CASSLDMARNGSPLHF. This sequence joins TRBV7-2 and TRBJ1-6; D is undetermined. This CDR3 spans 16 amino acids. Germline CDR1 reads SGHTA; CDR2 reads FQGNSA. V was shortened by 1 base and J by 10 bases, with 17 bases between the two germline ends.

V gene TRBV11-3 combines with J gene TRBJ2-3; tentative D call: TRBD2 (6 bases). The CDR3 is made up of 17 amino acids. The V end was cut by 1 base, the J end by 3 bases, with 17 bases between. Germline assignment: CDR1 SGHNT and CDR2 YENEEA. The CDR3 DNA is TGTGCCAGCAGCTTAGGGGCTGGTTTTGGGGGGACAGATACGCAGTATTTT. This sequence encodes CASSLGAGFGGTDTQYF.

The CDR3 region has the DNA TGTGCCAGCAGTGTAAGACAGGTGGGCACCGGGGAGCTGTTTTTT. This encodes CASSVRQVGTGELFF. The rearrangement links TRBV6-1 to TRBJ2-2, with D possibly TRBD1 on 6 matching bases. CDR3 length: 15 residues. The germline V gene encodes CDR1 MNHNS and CDR2 SASEGT. Trimming took 4 bases from V and 4 from J, leaving 13 bases between them.

This clone turned up a few times. This rearrangement joins TRBV5-1 to TRBJ2-3; 8 bases align to TRBD1. This CDR3 is built from 13 residues. Germline V gene sequence: CDR1 SGHRS, CDR2 YFSETQ. Germline trimming cut 6 bases from V and 6 bases from J; bases unmatched to any gene: 6. The CDR3 nucleotides read TGCGCCAGCAACATTGACAGGGGTGATACGCAGTATTTT. It is translated as CASNIDRGDTQYF.

J is TRBJ1-1 and V is TRBV9; TRBD1 aligns across 9 bases. There are 16 residues in the CDR3. Germline V gene lookup returns CDR1 SGDLS and CDR2 YYNGEE. V gave up 4 bases and J gave up 4 bases; unmatched junction bases: 11. The CDR3 region is CASSPQGGGQGTEAFF. The CDR3 coding sequence is TGTGCCAGCAGCCCTCAGGGTGGGGGACAGGGCACTGAAGCTTTCTTT.

V gene TRBV4-3 combines with J gene TRBJ2-7, with TRBD2 identical over 11 bases. V lost 4 bases and J lost 7; bases outside the gene matches: 15. CDR3 size: 17 residues. CDR1 is LGHNA and CDR2 is YSLEER in the germline V gene. The CDR3 here is CASSRGNLAGGLGEQYF. The CDR3 bases are TGCGCCAGCAGCCGGGGGAACCTAGCGGGAGGCTTGGGGGAGCAGTACTTC.

CDR3 protein: CASSQAGTDPGDTQYF. CDR3 DNA sequence: TGCGCCAGCAGCCAAGCGGGGACAGACCCAGGAGATACGCAGTATTTT. This chain joins TRBV4-1 and TRBJ2-3, with 7 bases identical to TRBD1. V lost 1 base, J lost 5 bases, and 9 bases stayed unmatched. The CDR3 runs 16 residues. CDR1 and CDR2 (germline): MGHRA, YSYEKL.

The rearrangement joins TRBV18 to TRBJ2-1; 7 nucleotides line up with TRBD1. CDR3 length equals 16 residues. After removal of 5 bases from V and 6 bases from J, the junction contained 13 bases not matched to a gene. The germline CDR1 and CDR2 sequences are KGHSH and LQKENI. CDR3 sequence: CASSEAQDRVGNEQFF. The CDR3 DNA is TGTGCCAGCTCAGAAGCCCAAGACAGGGTAGGCAATGAGCAGTTCTTC.

The table lists this clone with a count of one. The chain carries TRBV4-2 and TRBJ1-2; 10 bases are a match to TRBD1. V gave up 2 bases and J gave up 6 bases; unmatched junction bases: 3. This CDR3 spans 14 amino acids. Per germline, CDR1 LGHNA and CDR2 YNFKEQ. CDR3 DNA: TGTGCCAGCAGCCAACGCGGGACAGGGGATGGCTACACCTTC. It translates to CASSQRGTGDGYTF.

DNA for the CDR3: TGTGCCAGCACGTCTCTATCTAACTATGGCTACACCTTC. Translating gives CASTSLSNYGYTF. The V call is TRBV28, the J call TRBJ1-2; D not resolved. Germline V CDR1 and CDR2: MDHEN, SYDVKM. The CDR3 runs to 13 residues. The V gene lost 7 bases and the J gene lost 0 bases, with 9 bases spanning the gap.

This clone was observed a single time. The rearrangement uses TRBV30 and TRBJ2-3; D is perhaps TRBD2 (5 bases). Between the trimmed V and J ends, which lost 4 bases and 6 bases, there was a span of 11 bases. The CDR3 has 12 residues. From germline, CDR1 is GTSNPN and CDR2 SVGIG (reference sequence). This chain's CDR3 is CAWKESGDTQYF. The DNA of the CDR3 is TGTGCCTGGAAGGAATCGGGGGATACGCAGTATTTT.

The rearrangement links TRBV5-6 to TRBJ2-5, with TRBD2 matching over 7 bases. This CDR3 has 15 amino acids. Germline V gives CDR1 SGHDT, CDR2 YYEEEE. Trimming cost V 0 bases and J 3 bases; bases outside gene matches: 5. In DNA, the CDR3 is TGTGCCAGCAGCTTGGCCGGGCTAGCGGAAGAGACCCAGTACTTC. Its translation is CASSLAGLAEETQYF.

The chain recombines TRBV5-1 with TRBJ2-7; D uncertain. CDR3 length equals 14 residues. V lost 1 base to trimming and J lost 0 bases, with 8 bases between them. Germline V gives CDR1 SGHRS, CDR2 YFSETQ. The CDR3 here is CASSLSHSSYEQYF. The CDR3 DNA reads TGCGCCAGCAGCTTGTCTCATAGCTCCTACGAGCAGTACTTC.

The chain carries TRBV7-2 and TRBJ2-1; unclear D gene. The V gene's germline CDR1 is SGHTA and CDR2 FQGNSA. Trimming shortened V by 2 bases and J by 0 bases, and 8 bases separated the two germline ends. The CDR3 has 15 amino acids. Here the CDR3 DNA reads TGTGCCAGCAGCTTAATTCCGGGCTCCTACAATGAGCAGTTCTTC. Its translation is CASSLIPGSYNEQFF.

V gene TRBV28 combines with J gene TRBJ2-5; 7 nucleotides line up with TRBD2. The germline V gene has CDR1 MDHEN and CDR2 SYDVKM. The CDR3 runs 12 residues. CDR3 sequence (DNA): TGTGCAGCGGGACTCTCAGGAGAGACCCAGTACTTC. Amino acid sequence: CAAGLSGETQYF.